Listed below are T cell receptor beta chains from one sample, sequenced in a study of cytomegalovirus exposure and HLA in healthy donors. The protocol was immunoSEQ multiplex PCR, while the TCRdb copy is restricted to in-frame clones and leaves out a portion. The data contain just over 150,000 clones, around 83% of them seen just once; the ten biggest clones take up roughly 2.2%. Sequencing was performed on PBMCs. Source of these receptors: a young man in good health and CMV-seropositive. Both conserved end residues are part of each CDR3. A D gene is named only where the DNA matches it firmly. A row's size may be missing; if present it is once, few, many or a size class.

v_call	d_call	j_call	clone_size	cdr3_nt	cdr3_aa
TRBV10-3	NA	TRBJ2-1	NA	TGTGCCATCACTTGGGGCGATGAGCAGTTCTTC	CAITWGDEQFF
TRBV5-1	TRBD1	TRBJ1-6	NA	TGCGCCAGCAGCGCAGCCGGGACAGGGAAAGGTTCACCCCTCCACTTT	CASSAAGTGKGSPLHF
TRBV7-9	NA	TRBJ1-2	NA	TGTGCCAGCAGCTTAGGGGCCAGCACTAACTATGGCTACACCTTC	CASSLGASTNYGYTF
TRBV2	NA	TRBJ1-1	few	TGTGCCAGCAGTGAAGCGTCGAACGGTGAAGCTTTCTTT	CASSEASNGEAFF
TRBV2	NA	TRBJ1-3	NA	TGTGCCAGCAGCCTAAACAGGGAAACCATATATTTT	CASSLNRETIYF
TRBV7-8	NA	TRBJ2-5	NA	TGTGCCAGCAGCCGGGAAGTTACGGAGACCCAGTACTTC	CASSREVTETQYF
TRBV4-1	TRBD2	TRBJ2-4	NA	TGCGCCAGCAGCCGGAACCTAGCGGGGGGCTCACCCGCCAAAAACATTCAGTACTTC	CASSRNLAGGSPAKNIQYF
TRBV6-5	TRBD1	TRBJ2-2	few	TGTGCCAGCAGAGGGACAGGGATCACCGGGGAGCTGTTTTTT	CASRGTGITGELFF
TRBV5-6	TRBD1	TRBJ2-7	NA	TGTGCCAGCAGTCCATGGAACAGGGGGCAGAAATACGAGCAGTACTTC	CASSPWNRGQKYEQYF
TRBV18	NA	TRBJ2-7	once	TGTGCCAGCTCAACGACCGGGGACGAGCAGTACTTC	CASSTTGDEQYF
TRBV5-5	NA	TRBJ2-1	NA	TGTGCCAGCAGCTTGGGGCAGGGTGAGCAGTTCTTC	CASSLGQGEQFF
TRBV5-6	NA	TRBJ1-4	NA	TGTGCCAGCAGCTTACGACAGCTTAATGAAAAACTGTTTTTT	CASSLRQLNEKLFF
TRBV5-6	NA	TRBJ1-2	few	TGTGCCAGCAGCTTGCTTCAGGGAACGAGAGGCTATGGCTACACCTTC	CASSLLQGTRGYGYTF
TRBV5-6	NA	TRBJ2-2	NA	TGTGCCAGCAGCACGGTAGCCGGGGAGCTGTTTTTT	CASSTVAGELFF
TRBV15	TRBD2	TRBJ2-5	NA	TGTGCCACCAGCAGGGGGGGTAAGGCGGGGGAAGAGACCCAGTACTTC	CATSRGGKAGEETQYF
TRBV9	NA	TRBJ1-1	NA	TGTGCCAGCAGCCCCGTTCTCTTGGGGCGAACAACTGAAGCTTTCTTT	CASSPVLLGRTTEAFF
TRBV7-2	NA	TRBJ2-1	few	TGTGCCAGCAGCTGGACAGACTACAATGAGCAGTTCTTC	CASSWTDYNEQFF
TRBV27	TRBD2	TRBJ2-5	once	TGTGCCAGCAGTTCTTACCCCCTAGCGGGAGCCCAAGAGACCCAGTACTTC	CASSSYPLAGAQETQYF
TRBV4-3	NA	TRBJ1-1	NA	TGCGCCAGCAGCCAAGAGCGGGGAGCAGCTTTCTTT	CASSQERGAAFF